Listed here are 5 T cell receptor beta chains from one sample, sequenced in a study of blood T cell repertoires in COVID-19. Libraries were prepared by immunoSEQ multiplex PCR; TCRdb keeps only in-frame clonotypes and omits some of them. The profile shows about 120,000 clones, about 79% of them singletons. The sample comprised peripheral blood. The source of these receptors is a woman at least 80 years old with acute or convalescent COVID-19.

This chain joins TRBV18 and TRBJ1-4; 8 nucleotides match TRBD1. CDR3 length: 16 residues. Germline loops: CDR1 KGHSH, CDR2 LQKENI. Losses at the gene ends were 3 bases for V and 2 bases for J; bases not matched to a gene: 5. In nucleotides, the CDR3 is TGTGCCAGCTCACCGGTGCAGGGGGCGACTAATGAAAAACTGTTTTTT. Translation gives CASSPVQGATNEKLFF.

The V call is TRBV6-2 or TRBV6-3, the J call TRBJ2-5; TRBD2 matches 12 bases. Per germline, CDR1 MNHEY and CDR2 SVGEGT. Trimming cost V 0 bases and J 13 bases; bases outside gene matches: 9. CDR3 length: 15 amino acids. The CDR3 sequence: CASSYSRGTSGSWYF. In nucleotides, the CDR3 is TGTGCCAGCAGTTACTCGAGGGGGACTAGCGGGTCTTGGTACTTC.

The CDR3 here is CATSRGTGRGGRTNEQFF. The DNA for the CDR3 is TGTGCCACCAGCAGAGGGACAGGGAGAGGTGGTCGAACCAATGAGCAGTTCTTC. The chain recombines TRBV15 with TRBJ2-1; 8 nucleotides agree with TRBD1. This CDR3 has 18 amino acids. V lost 1 base and J lost 6; bases outside the gene matches: 14. CDR1 LNHNV and CDR2 YYDKDF come from the germline V gene (reference sequence).

The chain is built from TRBV30 and TRBJ2-7; 7 bases map to TRBD2. V gave up 2 bases and J gave up 3 bases; unmatched junction bases: 7. CDR1 is GTSNPN, CDR2 SVGIG, per germline (reference sequence). The CDR3 has 14 amino acids. CDR3 bases: TGTGCCTGGAGTAGGGGCGGGGGAAGCTACGAGCAGTACTTC. It translates to CAWSRGGGSYEQYF.

This clone was recorded a few times. J is TRBJ2-2 and V is TRBV4-2; TRBD2 agrees at 13 bases. Germline-derived CDR1 and CDR2 are LGHNA and YNFKEQ. V was pared by 4 bases and J by 4 bases, with 6 bases of the junction left unmatched. This CDR3 has 17 residues. CDR3 residues: CASSRGLAGAITGELFF. The CDR3 coding sequence is TGTGCCAGCAGCCGAGGACTAGCGGGGGCAATCACCGGGGAGCTGTTTTTT.